The clone carrying this TCR beta chain appeared a single time. Profiling relied on immunoSEQ multiplex PCR, and the TCRdb table lists in-frame clones only, not all of them. The sample records some 150,000 clones, 70% to 90% being singletons. This record comes from a study of blood T cell repertoires in COVID-19. The wider study: Collection of acute and convalescent COVID-19 samples took place in the United States, Italy and Spain. From T cells, B-cell-depleted T cells, or PBMCs came the material, which was cDNA or gDNA.

CDR1 and CDR2 from the germline V gene are SGHTA and FQGTGA. This CDR3 is built from 13 residues. Trimming took off 0 bases at V and 3 bases at J, with 5 bases between the two ends. The TCR was taken from a man aged 65 to 79 with acute or convalescent COVID-19. The J gene is TRBJ1-1, the V gene TRBV7-3; D is undetermined. Sequencing was done on a sample of peripheral blood. The CDR3 region has the DNA TGTGCCAGCAGCTTAACTCCCGACACTGAAGCTTTCTTT. This translates into CASSLTPDTEAFF.